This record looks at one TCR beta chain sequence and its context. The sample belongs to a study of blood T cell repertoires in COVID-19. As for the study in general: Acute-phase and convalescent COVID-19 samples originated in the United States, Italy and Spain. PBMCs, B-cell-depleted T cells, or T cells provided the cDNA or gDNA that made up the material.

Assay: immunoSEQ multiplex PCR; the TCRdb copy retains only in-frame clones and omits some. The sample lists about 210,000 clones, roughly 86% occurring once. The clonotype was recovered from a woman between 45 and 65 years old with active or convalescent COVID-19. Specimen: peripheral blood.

CDR3 protein: CASSLSIGASNQPQHF. The CDR3 DNA follows: TGTGCCAGCAGTTTATCAATTGGGGCCAGCAATCAGCCCCAGCATTTT. This chain joins TRBV27 and TRBJ1-5; TRBD1 might be the D (5 bases). The CDR3 consists of 16 residues. Trimming removed 0 bases from V and 1 base from J, with 10 bases in between. Germline CDR1 is MNHEY and CDR2 is SMNVEV (reference sequence).